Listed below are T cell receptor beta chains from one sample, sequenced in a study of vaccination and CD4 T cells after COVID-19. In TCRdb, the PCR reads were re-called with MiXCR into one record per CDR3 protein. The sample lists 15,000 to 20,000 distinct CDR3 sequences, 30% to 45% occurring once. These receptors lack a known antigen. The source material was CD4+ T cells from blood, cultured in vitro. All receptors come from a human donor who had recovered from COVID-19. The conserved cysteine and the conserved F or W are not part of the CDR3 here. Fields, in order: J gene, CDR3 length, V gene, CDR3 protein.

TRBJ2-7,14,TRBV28,ASGPRGLAGAYEQY
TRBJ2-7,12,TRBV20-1,SAGTSGLTYEQY
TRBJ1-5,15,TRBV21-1,ASSKDNYPPGNQPQH
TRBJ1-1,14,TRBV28,ASSLEGGERNTEAF
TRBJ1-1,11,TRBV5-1,ASRPQGGTEAF
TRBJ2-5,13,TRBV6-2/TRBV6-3,ASSYSSGGQEIQY
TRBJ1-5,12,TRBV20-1,SANTGQGGQPQH
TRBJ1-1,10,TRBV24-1,ATSDSGFEAF
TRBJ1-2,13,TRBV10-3,AISESGTGGSGYT
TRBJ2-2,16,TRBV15,ATSRDRTLPPNTGELF
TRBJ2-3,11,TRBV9,ASSVGIGDTQY
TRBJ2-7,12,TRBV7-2,ASSWGSGLGEQY
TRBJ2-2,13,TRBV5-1,ASSLVFGNTGELF
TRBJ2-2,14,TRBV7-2,ASSPGRLAVTGELF
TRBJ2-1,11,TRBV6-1,ASSESWVSEQF
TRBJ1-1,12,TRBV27,ASSSSSFNTEAF
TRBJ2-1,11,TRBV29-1,SVDRGSYNEQF
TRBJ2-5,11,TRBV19,ASSTAIQETQY
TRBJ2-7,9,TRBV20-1,SASMDYEQY
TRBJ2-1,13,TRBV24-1,ATSVPGQLHNEQF
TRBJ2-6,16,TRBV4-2,ASSQEAAQASGANVLT
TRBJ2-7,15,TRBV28,ASSFPLRSSGSYEQY
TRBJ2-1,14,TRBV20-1,SARVPSGSSYNEQF
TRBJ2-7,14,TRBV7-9,ASSLGQGKMAYEQY
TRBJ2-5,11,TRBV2,ASIGEVGETQY
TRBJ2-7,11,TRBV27,ASSLRQRYEQY
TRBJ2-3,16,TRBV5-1,ASSIRPGTGVPPDTQY
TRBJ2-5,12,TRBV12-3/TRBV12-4,ASSRNRVRETQY
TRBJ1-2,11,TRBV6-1,ASSEGGGYGYT
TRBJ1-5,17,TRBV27,ASSANRVGVMESNQPQH
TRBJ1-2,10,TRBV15,ATSRDFYGYT
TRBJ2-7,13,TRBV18,ASSPDTRAGYEQY
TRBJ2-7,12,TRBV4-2,ASSPNRDTHEQY
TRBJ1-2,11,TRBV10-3,ASTEQLTSGYT
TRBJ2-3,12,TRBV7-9,ASSLEGNTDTQY
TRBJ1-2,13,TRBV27,ASSLGRPGNGGYT